This T cell receptor (beta chain) was captured by sequencing in a study of glioma-infiltrating T cells after dendritic cell vaccination. General study findings and limits: Few patients contributed both blood and tumor specimens.

Specified time point: after dendritic cell vaccination, including at tumor progression/relapse. The assay was immunoSEQ multiplex PCR, and TCRdb's table has in-frame clones only and misses some. Found here are fewer than 25,000 clones, 89% of them singletons; the top ten hold around 3.2%. As regards this clone: Its antigen remains unknown.

Germline V lookup: CDR1 LNHDA, CDR2 SQIVND (reference sequence). The CDR3 contains 16 residues. V was pared by 3 bases and J by 10 bases, with 11 bases of the junction left unmatched. The chain carries TRBV19 and TRBJ2-1; the match to TRBD2 covers 11 bases. The sequencing here drew on blood, taken after dendritic cell vaccination. This TCR derives from a human donor with glioblastoma. The CDR3 sequence is CASSIGTSGRGREQFF. The CDR3 DNA follows: TGTGCCAGTAGTATCGGGACTAGCGGCCGCGGGAGGGAGCAGTTCTTC.